This TCR beta chain comes out of a study of blood T cell repertoires in COVID-19. Study-level information: Spain, Italy and the United States supplied samples that represented acute and convalescent COVID-19. In each case, the material was cDNA or gDNA derived from T cells, B-cell-depleted T cells, or PBMCs.

In the original analysis: Estimation of nucleated cell counts was performed using reference gene primer amplification. Profiled with immunoSEQ multiplex PCR; TCRdb holds only in-frame clones, not every one. D and trimming were read from the DNA, whereas the V and J calls and clone size are those reported in that table. The data contain about 280,000 clones, around 90% of them singletons. Trimming took 4 bases from V and 1 from J; bases not matched to a gene: 6. CDR3 length: 16 amino acids. The germline gives CDR1 MNHEY, CDR2 SMNVEV (reference sequence). Sequenced material: peripheral blood. V is TRBV27 and J is TRBJ2-5; TRBD2 matches at 10 bases. This clonotype was sampled from a woman in her 40s who had recovered from COVID-19. CDR3 DNA: TGTGCCAGCAGTTCCAAACTAGCGGGAAGCCAAGAGACCCAGTACTTC. This sequence encodes CASSSKLAGSQETQYF.